Listed below are T cell receptor beta chains from one sample, sequenced in a study of blood T cell repertoires in COVID-19. Using immunoSEQ multiplex PCR, the repertoire was profiled, and TCRdb retains in-frame clones only, with some absent. This repertoire shows 44,000 or so clones, less than 90% found once; its top ten account for around 8.5%. Sequencing used peripheral blood. The receptor source for this set is a human donor in a cohort sampled during active COVID-19. Each CDR3 is given with its conserved first and last residue. The D gene is left open where the match is weak. Rows give clone size only sometimes, using once, few, many, or a class for an expanded clone.

v_gene	d_gene	j_gene	abundance	CDR3aa	CDR3nt
TRBV20-1	-	TRBJ2-7	few	CSASSAGIGNYEQYF	TGCAGTGCTAGTTCCGCAGGGATAGGGAACTACGAGCAGTACTTC
TRBV9	-	TRBJ1-1	-	CASSVGTFNTEAFF	TGTGCCAGCAGCGTTGGGACTTTCAACACTGAAGCTTTCTTT
TRBV12-3/TRBV12-4	-	TRBJ2-7	-	CASSLASHSEQYF	TGTGCCAGCAGTTTAGCGAGCCACAGCGAGCAGTACTTC
TRBV4-3	-	TRBJ1-4	-	CASSQTGTRAGKLFF	TGCGCCAGCAGCCAAACAGGGACCCGGGCTGGAAAACTGTTTTTT
TRBV1	-	TRBJ2-5	-	CTSSQVGPSETQYF	TGCACCAGCAGCCAAGTGGGCCCCTCGGAGACCCAGTACTTC
TRBV12-3/TRBV12-4	-	TRBJ2-7	-	CASSLGGISEQYF	TGTGCCAGCAGTTTAGGAGGGATATCCGAGCAGTACTTC
TRBV30	TRBD2	TRBJ2-2	-	CAWKTSGGIGELFF	TGTGCCTGGAAAACTAGCGGGGGTATCGGGGAGCTGTTTTTT
TRBV28	-	TRBJ1-5	few	CASSLVSGQPQHF	TGTGCCAGCAGTTTAGTGTCAGGCCAGCCCCAGCATTTT
TRBV18	-	TRBJ1-5	once	CASSPKGLQSNQPQHF	TGTGCCAGCTCACCTAAGGGACTCCAGAGCAATCAGCCCCAGCATTTT
TRBV12-5	-	TRBJ1-5	-	CASGFGQPQHF	TGTGCTAGTGGTTTCGGTCAGCCCCAGCATTTT
TRBV7-8	-	TRBJ2-1	-	CASSLVFTYNEQFF	TGTGCCAGCAGCTTAGTTTTCACCTACAATGAGCAGTTCTTC
TRBV9	-	TRBJ1-2	-	CASSVTGPPDYGYTF	TGTGCCAGCAGCGTGACAGGTCCGCCTGACTATGGCTACACCTTC
TRBV30	TRBD2	TRBJ2-7	few	CAWSRSGGISSYEQYF	TGTGCCTGGAGCAGAAGCGGGGGGATTAGCTCCTACGAGCAGTACTTC
TRBV5-1	-	TRBJ2-5	-	CASSLGRGETQYF	TGCGCCAGCAGCCTAGGACGAGGGGAGACCCAGTACTTC
TRBV7-8	TRBD1	TRBJ1-3	-	CASSYETGLGNTIYF	TGTGCCAGCAGTTATGAGACAGGGCTCGGAAACACCATATATTTT
TRBV7-9	-	TRBJ2-2	-	CASSRGQNTGELFF	TGTGCCAGCAGCAGGGGACAGAACACCGGGGAGCTGTTTTTT
TRBV5-4	-	TRBJ2-1	-	CASSDLEGNEQFF	TGTGCCAGCAGCGATCTAGAGGGAAATGAGCAGTTCTTC
TRBV7-9	-	TRBJ1-2	-	CASSLGVLGEGYTF	TGTGCCAGCAGCTTAGGGGTACTTGGAGAGGGCTACACCTTC
TRBV3-1/TRBV3-2	TRBD2	TRBJ2-2	-	CASSQGLAGTTNTGELFF	TGTGCCAGCAGCCAGGGACTAGCGGGCACTACGAACACCGGGGAGCTGTTTTTT
TRBV2	-	TRBJ1-2	-	CASTSQGSNYGYTF	TGTGCCAGCACTTCACAGGGTAGCAACTATGGCTACACCTTC
TRBV9	-	TRBJ2-5	-	CASSVDSLQETQYF	TGTGCCAGCAGCGTAGACTCCCTCCAAGAGACCCAGTACTTC
TRBV5-1	-	TRBJ1-1	-	CASSPQMNTEAFF	TGCGCCAGCAGCCCTCAGATGAACACTGAAGCTTTCTTT
TRBV19	-	TRBJ1-2	-	CASSEDSYYGYTF	TGTGCCAGTAGCGAGGACAGTTACTATGGCTACACCTTC
TRBV2	TRBD2	TRBJ2-3	-	CASSLSGGASLLRDTQYF	TGTGCCAGCAGCCTGAGCGGGGGGGCCTCTCTGCTCAGGGATACGCAGTATTTT
TRBV29-1	-	TRBJ1-2	-	CSAYEEGTYGYTF	TGCAGCGCCTACGAGGAGGGTACCTATGGCTACACCTTC
TRBV9	TRBD2	TRBJ2-7	-	CASSVGDYTFGQYF	TGTGCCAGCAGCGTAGGGGACTACACCTTTGGGCAGTACTTC
TRBV27	-	TRBJ2-1	-	CAAWSLRYNEQFF	TGTGCCGCGTGGTCGTTGCGCTACAATGAGCAGTTCTTC
TRBV9	-	TRBJ2-2	-	CASSVVTTGELFF	TGTGCCAGCAGCGTAGTGACTACCGGGGAGCTGTTTTTT
TRBV15	-	TRBJ2-5	-	CATSGLVEETQYF	TGTGCCACCAGCGGACTCGTAGAAGAGACCCAGTACTTC
TRBV6-5	-	TRBJ1-5	-	CASSYGRGLSNQPQHF	TGTGCCAGCAGTTACGGACGGGGGTTGAGCAATCAGCCCCAGCATTTT
TRBV7-9	-	TRBJ1-2	-	CASSLRDLGYTF	TGTGCCAGCAGCTTACGCGATCTAGGCTACACCTTC
TRBV3-1/TRBV3-2	-	TRBJ2-1	-	CASSPDRPVEQFF	TGTGCCAGCAGCCCAGACAGGCCAGTAGAGCAGTTCTTC
TRBV15	-	TRBJ2-7	-	CATSTLLGGYEQYF	TGTGCCACCAGCACCCTTTTAGGGGGTTACGAGCAGTACTTC
TRBV12-5	TRBD2	TRBJ2-7	-	CASASGGYEQYF	TGTGCTAGTGCTAGCGGGGGCTACGAGCAGTACTTC
TRBV23-1	-	TRBJ2-7	-	CASSQSKQVVYEQYF	TGCGCCAGCAGTCAATCGAAACAGGTAGTCTACGAGCAGTACTTC
TRBV27	TRBD1	TRBJ1-2	-	CASRSGTGGSGYGYTF	TGTGCCAGCAGATCCGGGACAGGGGGCTCTGGCTATGGCTACACCTTC
TRBV6-1	TRBD1	TRBJ1-6	once	CASSDLGQVFNSPLHF	TGTGCCAGCAGTGACCTGGGACAGGTCTTTAATTCACCCCTCCACTTT
TRBV28	-	TRBJ1-5	-	CASRDGDYSNQPQHF	TGTGCCAGCAGGGACGGGGATTATAGCAATCAGCCCCAGCATTTT
TRBV5-6	TRBD1	TRBJ2-5	-	CASSSRTGTETQYF	TGTGCCAGCAGCTCCAGGACAGGGACAGAGACCCAGTACTTC
TRBV7-6	TRBD1	TRBJ2-5	medium-sized	CASSVDRGEETQYF	TGTGCCAGCAGCGTTGACAGGGGAGAAGAGACCCAGTACTTC
TRBV7-9	-	TRBJ2-7	-	CASSPPGRGFSYEQYF	TGTGCCAGCAGTCCCCCCGGCCGGGGGTTCTCCTACGAGCAGTACTTC
TRBV7-2	-	TRBJ2-7	-	CASSLMLERGFYEQYF	TGTGCCAGCAGCTTAATGCTTGAGAGAGGGTTCTACGAGCAGTACTTC
TRBV5-4	-	TRBJ1-1	-	CASSLRQELEAFF	TGTGCCAGCAGCCTCAGACAGGAGCTTGAAGCTTTCTTT
TRBV10-3	-	TRBJ2-5	once	CAISPGQETQYF	TGTGCCATCAGTCCAGGGCAAGAGACCCAGTACTTC
TRBV3-1/TRBV3-2	-	TRBJ1-4	-	CASSPGGFHEKLFF	TGTGCCAGCAGCCCGGGGGGCTTTCATGAAAAACTGTTTTTT
TRBV19	TRBD1	TRBJ1-5	few	CASSIWTGVDQPQHF	TGTGCCAGTAGTATTTGGACAGGGGTGGATCAGCCCCAGCATTTT
TRBV29-1	TRBD2	TRBJ2-1	once	CSALTSGGAREQFF	TGCAGCGCCTTAACGAGCGGGGGGGCCCGGGAGCAGTTCTTC
TRBV11-2	TRBD1	TRBJ1-2	-	CASSLAPGGSGRGYGYTF	TGTGCCAGCAGCTTAGCCCCAGGGGGCAGTGGGAGGGGATATGGCTACACCTTC
TRBV5-1	TRBD1	TRBJ2-1	few	CASSYYRGNEQFF	TGCGCCAGCAGCTATTACAGGGGCAATGAGCAGTTCTTC
TRBV7-7	-	TRBJ2-2	-	CASRRDENTGELFF	TGTGCTAGCAGGAGGGATGAGAACACCGGGGAGCTGTTTTTT
TRBV7-3	-	TRBJ2-1	-	CASSLLPGNTYNEQFF	TGTGCCAGCAGCCTTCTTCCAGGGAACACCTACAATGAGCAGTTCTTC
TRBV9	-	TRBJ2-2	-	CASSVGTGTNTGELFF	TGTGCCAGCAGCGTAGGCACCGGGACAAACACCGGGGAGCTGTTTTTT
TRBV6-5	-	TRBJ2-7	-	CASSYVGGQKTYEQYF	TGTGCCAGCAGTTACGTCGGGGGACAGAAAACCTACGAGCAGTACTTC
TRBV2	-	TRBJ1-1	-	CASRRQENMNTEAFF	TGTGCCAGCAGACGACAGGAGAACATGAACACTGAAGCTTTCTTT
TRBV19	TRBD2	TRBJ2-5	-	CASSLGLAGGNQETQYF	TGTGCCAGTAGTTTGGGACTAGCGGGGGGGAACCAAGAGACCCAGTACTTC